The clone carrying this T cell receptor (beta chain) was counted between two and nine times. Its antigen is not known. Because the CDR3 is missing its conserved closing phenylalanine or tryptophan, this is likely a read error. The data were obtained in a study of blood T cells in healthy people across ages. The study, taken as a whole, reports: Investigators treated diversity estimates from one million T cells as underestimates.

Primed by a sample-barcoded 5' primer and a J-beta primer mix, a second PCR proceeded for 7 to 11 cycles. Each CDR3 protein gets one entry after TCRdb re-called the 5' RACE reads with MiXCR. The table lists approximately 760,000 distinct CDR3 sequences, roughly 25% of them singletons. CDR3 length: 13 residues. Trimming took 5 bases from V and 4 from J, leaving 9 bases between them. Germline CDR1 is SEHNR and CDR2 is FQNEAQ (reference sequence). These data also formed part of another study, on T cells of mothers and their children.

Specimen: blood. The source is a boy between 10 and 17 years old in good health. The chain carries TRBV7-9 and TRBJ2-1; D gene unclear. This CDR3 reads CASSRGPYNEQFL. In nucleotides, the CDR3 is TGTGCCAGCAGCAGAGGACCGTACAATGAGCAGTTCCTC.